Listed below are T cell receptor beta chains from one sample, sequenced in a study of blood T cells in healthy people across ages. TCRdb reprocessed the 5' RACE reads via MiXCR and lists one record per CDR3 protein. This sample has roughly 720,000 distinct CDR3 sequences, with 53% found just once. Sequenced sample: blood. Receptors originate from a man aged 80 or over in good health. CDR3s include the opening cysteine and the closing phenylalanine or tryptophan. D genes are given only for firm matches. Size is stated for part of the rows, as once, few or many counts, or as a class when the clone is expanded.

size: NA
J: TRBJ2-7
V: TRBV12-3/TRBV12-4
D: TRBD2
CDR3: CASINGGFSEQYF
DNA: TGTGCCAGCATCAACGGGGGGTTTAGTGAGCAGTACTTC

size: NA
J: TRBJ2-1
V: TRBV7-9
D: TRBD1
CDR3: CASSVQGASNEQFF
DNA: TGTGCCAGCAGCGTACAGGGGGCTTCGAATGAGCAGTTCTTC

size: NA
J: TRBJ2-3
V: TRBV5-1
D: NA
CDR3: CASSLGRGASTDTQYF
DNA: TGCGCCAGCAGCTTAGGAAGGGGAGCAAGCACAGATACGCAGTATTTT

size: once
J: TRBJ2-3
V: TRBV12-3/TRBV12-4
D: NA
CDR3: CASTRGDTEYF
DNA: TGTGCCAGCACCAGAGGAGATACGGAATATTTT

size: NA
J: TRBJ1-4
V: TRBV10-3
D: NA
CDR3: CAIRSQGEKLFF
DNA: TGTGCCATCAGGAGTCAGGGTGAAAAACTGTTTTTT

size: many
J: TRBJ2-5
V: TRBV7-9
D: TRBD1
CDR3: CASSPRTGRETQYF
DNA: TGTGCCAGCAGTCCGCGGACAGGGCGAGAGACCCAGTACTTC

size: NA
J: TRBJ2-1
V: TRBV2
D: TRBD1
CDR3: CATDRGNYNEQFF
DNA: TGTGCCACCGACAGGGGTAACTACAATGAGCAGTTCTTC

size: few
J: TRBJ2-7
V: TRBV27
D: NA
CDR3: CASSFTTAYEQYF
DNA: TGTGCCAGCAGTTTTACGACAGCCTACGAGCAGTACTTC

size: few
J: TRBJ1-1
V: TRBV27
D: NA
CDR3: CASSLSTMTGPMNTEAFF
DNA: TGTGCCAGCAGTTTATCGACGATGACAGGACCAATGAACACTGAAGCTTTCTTT

size: few
J: TRBJ2-5
V: TRBV18
D: NA
CDR3: CASSPGQRGQETQYF
DNA: TGTGCCAGCTCACCTGGGCAAAGGGGGCAAGAGACCCAGTACTTC

size: NA
J: TRBJ2-5
V: TRBV15
D: NA
CDR3: CATSRDPGYQETQYF
DNA: TGTGCCACCAGCAGAGATCCTGGCTACCAAGAGACCCAGTACTTC

size: few
J: TRBJ2-1
V: TRBV11-2
D: TRBD2
CDR3: CASSGALAGLLSYNEQFF
DNA: TGTGCCAGCAGCGGCGCACTAGCGGGACTCCTCTCCTACAATGAGCAGTTCTTC

size: few
J: TRBJ1-5
V: TRBV10-3
D: NA
CDR3: CAISDPGRRPQHF
DNA: TGTGCCATCAGTGACCCAGGGCGGCGGCCCCAGCATTTT

size: NA
J: TRBJ2-7
V: TRBV6-5
D: NA
CDR3: CASSSSRNEQYF
DNA: TGTGCCAGCAGCAGTAGCAGGAATGAGCAGTACTTC

size: NA
J: TRBJ2-7
V: TRBV5-1
D: TRBD2
CDR3: CASSPGTSGSREYF
DNA: TGCGCCAGCAGCCCTGGGACTAGCGGGTCCCGAGAGTACTTC

size: few
J: TRBJ1-1
V: TRBV2
D: NA
CDR3: CASSEEGGQRNTEAFF
DNA: TGTGCCAGCAGTGAAGAAGGGGGGCAGAGGAACACTGAAGCTTTCTTT

size: NA
J: TRBJ1-1
V: TRBV5-1
D: NA
CDR3: CASSSYRLQGEAFF
DNA: TGCGCCAGCAGCTCTTACCGTCTACAGGGTGAAGCTTTCTTT

size: NA
J: TRBJ2-5
V: TRBV28
D: TRBD2
CDR3: CASTRSVGGSETQYF
DNA: TGTGCCAGCACTCGCTCAGTGGGAGGGTCAGAGACCCAGTACTTC

size: NA
J: TRBJ2-5
V: TRBV15
D: NA
CDR3: CATSSVPRAGETQYF
DNA: TGTGCCACCAGCAGTGTACCGAGGGCAGGGGAGACCCAGTACTTC

size: NA
J: TRBJ2-7
V: TRBV28
D: TRBD2
CDR3: CASSSPAGGHNEQYF
DNA: TGTGCCAGCAGTTCCCCAGCGGGAGGGCACAACGAGCAGTACTTC

size: once
J: TRBJ2-1
V: TRBV20-1
D: NA
CDR3: CSARDLGSPGNPYNEQFF
DNA: TGCAGTGCTAGAGATTTAGGATCCCCTGGGAACCCCTACAATGAGCAGTTCTTC